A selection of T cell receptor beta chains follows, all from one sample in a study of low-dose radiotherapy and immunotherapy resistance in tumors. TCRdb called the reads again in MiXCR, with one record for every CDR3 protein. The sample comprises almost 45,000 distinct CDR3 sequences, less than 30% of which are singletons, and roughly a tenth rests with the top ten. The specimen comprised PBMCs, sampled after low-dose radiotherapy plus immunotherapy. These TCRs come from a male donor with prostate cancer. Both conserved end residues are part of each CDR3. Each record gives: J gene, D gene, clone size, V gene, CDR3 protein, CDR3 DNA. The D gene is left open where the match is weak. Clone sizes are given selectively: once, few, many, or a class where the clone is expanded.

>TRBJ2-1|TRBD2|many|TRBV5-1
CASSSGGLAGEEQFF
TGCGCCAGCAGCTCCGGGGGACTAGCGGGAGAGGAGCAGTTCTTC
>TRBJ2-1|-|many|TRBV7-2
CASSYRATSYNEQFF
TGTGCCAGCAGCTACAGGGCAACCTCCTACAATGAGCAGTTCTTC
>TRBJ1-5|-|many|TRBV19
CASSIPRASGPQHF
TGTGCCAGTAGTATTCCCAGGGCCTCGGGGCCCCAGCATTTT
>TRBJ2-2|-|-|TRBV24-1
CATSDRAAGWRTGELFF
TGTGCCACCAGTGATCGGGCAGCAGGATGGAGGACCGGGGAGCTGTTTTTT
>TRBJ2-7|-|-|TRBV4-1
CASSPLDTLYEQYF
TGCGCCAGCAGCCCTTTAGACACTCTCTACGAGCAGTACTTC
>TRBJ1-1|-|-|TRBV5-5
CASARGSEAFF
TGTGCCAGCGCGAGGGGATCTGAAGCTTTCTTT
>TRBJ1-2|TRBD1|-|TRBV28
CASRDRWRGYTF
TGTGCCAGCAGGGACAGGTGGCGTGGCTACACCTTC
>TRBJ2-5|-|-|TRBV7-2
CASSASPGETQYF
TGTGCCAGCAGCGCCTCCCCAGGGGAGACCCAGTACTTC
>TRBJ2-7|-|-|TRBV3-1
CASSQEGGGEYKEQYF
TGTGCCAGCAGCCAAGAAGGCGGTGGGGAGTACAAAGAGCAGTACTTC
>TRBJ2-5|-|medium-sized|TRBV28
CASSPPALETQYF
TGTGCCAGCAGCCCCCCGGCCTTAGAGACCCAGTACTTC
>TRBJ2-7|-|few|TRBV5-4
CASSLWAGRMGEQYF
TGTGCCAGCAGCTTGTGGGCAGGGCGGATGGGCGAGCAGTACTTC
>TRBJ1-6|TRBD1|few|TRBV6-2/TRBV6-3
CASSWGQGTSPLHF
TGTGCCAGCAGTTGGGGACAGGGCACTTCACCCCTCCACTTT
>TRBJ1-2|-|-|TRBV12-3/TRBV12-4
CASSLPGDLGYGYTF
TGTGCCAGCAGTTTGCCAGGGGATTTGGGGTATGGCTACACCTTC
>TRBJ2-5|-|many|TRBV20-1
CSAQLTVGETQYF
TGCAGTGCCCAGTTAACGGTGGGGGAGACCCAGTACTTC
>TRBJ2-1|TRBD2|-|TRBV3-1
CASSPRLAKNNEQFF
TGTGCCAGCAGCCCCCGACTAGCGAAGAACAATGAGCAGTTCTTC
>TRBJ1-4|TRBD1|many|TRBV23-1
CASSQFFSPGTAGLVFF
TGCGCCAGCAGTCAATTCTTTAGTCCGGGGACAGCTGGACTTGTGTTTTTT
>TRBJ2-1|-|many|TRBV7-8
CASSPPGVYNEQFF
TGTGCCAGCAGCCCCCCGGGGGTTTACAATGAGCAGTTCTTC
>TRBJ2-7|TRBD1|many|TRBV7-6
CASSPTPGTGGNEQYF
TGTGCCAGCAGCCCCACCCCCGGGACAGGGGGAAACGAGCAGTACTTC
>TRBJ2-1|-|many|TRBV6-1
CATSGWEYNEQFF
TGTGCCACCAGCGGGTGGGAATACAATGAGCAGTTCTTC
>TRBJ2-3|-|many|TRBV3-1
CASSQALPGTDTQYF
TGTGCCAGCAGCCAAGCACTCCCAGGCACAGATACGCAGTATTTT
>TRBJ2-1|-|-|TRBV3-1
CASSQEGLSYNEQIF
TGTGCAAGCAGCCAAGAAGGATTATCCTACAATGAGCAGATCTTC
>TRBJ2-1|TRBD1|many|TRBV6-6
CASSYSRTGTYNEQFF
TGTGCCAGCAGTTACTCCCGGACAGGGACGTACAATGAGCAGTTCTTC
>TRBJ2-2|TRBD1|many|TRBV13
CASSSHRGDTGELFF
TGTGCCAGCAGCTCCCACAGGGGAGACACCGGGGAGCTGTTTTTT
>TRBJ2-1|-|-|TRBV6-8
CASSESGQGPYNEQFF
TGTGCCAGCAGTGAATCCGGGCAGGGCCCCTACAATGAGCAGTTCTTC
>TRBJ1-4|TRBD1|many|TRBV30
CAWSEGTGANEKLFF
TGTGCCTGGAGTGAGGGGACAGGTGCTAATGAAAAACTGTTTTTT
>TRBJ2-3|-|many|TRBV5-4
CASSFGRGRTDTQYF
TGTGCCAGCAGCTTTGGCAGGGGTCGGACAGATACGCAGTATTTT
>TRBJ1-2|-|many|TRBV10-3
CAVSDGNYGYTF
TGTGCCGTTAGCGACGGGAACTATGGCTACACCTTC
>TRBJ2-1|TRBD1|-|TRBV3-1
CASSQDPGQGHEQFF
TGTGCCAGCAGCCAAGATCCGGGACAGGGCCATGAGCAGTTCTTC
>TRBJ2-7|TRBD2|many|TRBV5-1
CASSSGLAGGRLSYEQYF
TGCGCCAGCAGCTCGGGACTAGCGGGGGGACGACTCTCCTACGAGCAGTACTTC
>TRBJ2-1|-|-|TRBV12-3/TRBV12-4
CASIPGDTKSDEQFF
TGTGCCAGCATCCCCGGGGACACTAAGTCAGATGAGCAGTTCTTC
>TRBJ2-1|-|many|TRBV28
CAARGWYNEQFF
TGTGCCGCCAGGGGTTGGTACAATGAGCAGTTCTTC